Following are 25 T cell receptor beta chains from one sample sequenced in a study of T-cell reconstitution after alpha-beta-depleted transplantation in children. Unique molecular identifiers were incorporated into the prepared TCRbeta library. TCRdb re-called the PCR reads through MiXCR, storing one row per CDR3 protein. The data contain around 200,000 distinct CDR3 sequences, roughly 10% of them seen just once; the ten biggest clones take up under 30%. The specimen comprised PBMCs, sampled before TCRalphabeta/CD19-depleted stem cell transplant. The receptors stem from a child younger than two with acute myeloid leukemia, due to receive a stem cell transplant.

This clonotype was seen many times. The chain employs TRBV20-1 and TRBJ2-1; D gene ambiguous. Germline assignment: CDR1 DFQATT and CDR2 SNEGSKA (reference sequence). This CDR3 spans 12 amino acids. Trimming cost V 6 bases and J 0 bases, with 6 bases left between them. The CDR3 loop reads CSAVSSYNEQFF. CDR3 DNA sequence: TGCAGTGCCGTTAGCTCCTACAATGAGCAGTTCTTC.

There are many counts of this clonotype. The chain uses TRBV7-3 and TRBJ2-5; D is unresolved. The CDR3 length is 13 residues. CDR1 and CDR2 (germline): SGHTA, FQGTGA. Trimming stripped 2 bases from V and 3 bases from J, with 7 bases between. DNA of the CDR3: TGTGCCAGCAGCTTATACCAGAAAGAGACCCAGTACTTC. Its protein product is CASSLYQKETQYF.

This clonotype was counted many times. The J gene is TRBJ1-1, the V gene TRBV27; D is unclear. The germline V and J ends were trimmed by 6 bases and 0 bases, with 11 bases remaining between them. This CDR3 region has 14 residues. Germline V gives CDR1 MNHEY, CDR2 SMNVEV (reference sequence). The CDR3 coding sequence is TGTGCCAGCAGAAGTGGCAGCATGAACACTGAAGCTTTCTTT. This gives the protein CASRSGSMNTEAFF.

Many counts were recorded for this clonotype. The genes are TRBV7-9 and TRBJ1-4; the D is unclear. CDR3 length: 12 residues. The V end was cut by 7 bases, the J end by 7 bases, with 10 bases between. CDR1 and CDR2 from the germline V gene are SEHNR and FQNEAQ (reference sequence). CDR3 amino acids: CASMKEGEKLFF. The CDR3 nucleotides are TGTGCCAGCATGAAGGAAGGTGAAAAACTGTTTTTT.

This clonotype was seen many times. The rearrangement joins TRBV7-2 to TRBJ2-5, with D possibly TRBD2 on 5 matching bases. V dropped 5 bases and J dropped 4 bases, with 11 bases sitting between them. Germline loops: CDR1 SGHTA, CDR2 FQGNSA. This CDR3 contains 13 residues. The CDR3 nucleotides are TGTGCCAGCAGCCGAGGGCCTGTAGAGACCCAGTACTTC. As protein: CASSRGPVETQYF.

This clonotype was counted at least ten times. This chain joins TRBV21-1 and TRBJ2-3; TRBD1 was called by the table and not checked on the DNA. TRBV21-1 is a recognized pseudogene. The CDR3 is 16 amino acids. CDR3 sequence reads: CASSKTGTGGTDTQYF. The DNA of the CDR3 is TGTGCCAGCAGCAAAACCGGGACAGGGGGCACAGATACGCAGTATTTT.

This clonotype was detected ten times or more. The chain recombines TRBV20-1 with TRBJ2-1, with 10 bases fitting TRBD2. Germline lookup yields CDR1 DFQATT and CDR2 SNEGSKA (reference sequence). V dropped 3 bases and J dropped 4; count of bases not matched to a gene: 3. The CDR3 has 14 amino acids. CDR3: CSARKLAGYNEQFF. In nucleotides, the CDR3 is TGCAGTGCTAGGAAACTAGCGGGGTACAATGAGCAGTTCTTC.

This clonotype has more than one count but fewer than ten. The chain recombines TRBV5-6 with TRBJ2-2; D call uncertain. CDR3 size: 13 residues. V lost 4 bases to trimming and J lost 2 bases, with 6 bases between them. Germline V gives CDR1 SGHDT, CDR2 YYEEEE. CDR3 nucleotide sequence: TGTGCCAGCAGCCGGACCAACACCGGGGAGCTGTTTTTT. As protein: CASSRTNTGELFF.

This clonotype was observed a handful of times. The chain recombines TRBV14 with TRBJ2-5, with D uncertain. This CDR3 contains 14 residues. Germline V CDR1 and CDR2: SGHDN, FVKESK. With 0 bases removed from V and 3 bases from J, the gap between germline ends came to 8 bases. The CDR3 bases are TGTGCCAGCAGCCAAGAACCAATGGAAGAGACCCAGTACTTC. Protein sequence: CASSQEPMEETQYF. Based on the CDR3 plus reference TRBV14 and TRBJ2-5, the full variable domain is EAGVTQFPSHSVIEKGQTVTLRCDPISGHDNLYWYRRVMGKEIKFLLHFVKESKQDESGMPNNRFLAERTGGTYSTLKVQPAELEDSGVYFCASSQEPMEETQYFGPGTRLLVL.

At least ten counts were recorded for this clonotype. V and J are TRBV20-1 and TRBJ2-1, with D unclear. The germline V and J ends were trimmed by 5 bases and 8 bases, with 13 bases remaining between them. This CDR3 is 12 amino acids long. Looked up from germline, CDR1 is DFQATT and CDR2 is SNEGSKA (reference sequence). The CDR3 here is CSAQPFGYEQFF. The CDR3 region has the DNA TGCAGTGCTCAACCCTTCGGGTATGAGCAGTTCTTC.

This clonotype was recorded a few times. This chain uses TRBV30 with TRBJ2-1; D may be TRBD1 or TRBD2 (6 bases each). Germline assignment: CDR1 GTSNPN and CDR2 SVGIG (reference sequence). The CDR3 is 13 residues long. The CDR3 DNA follows: TGTGCTGCGACTAGGGGGGCGTACAATGAGCAGTTCTTC. It specifies CAATRGAYNEQFF.

In this sample, this clonotype turned up many times. V and J are TRBV20-1 and TRBJ2-3; possibly TRBD1 for D (7 bases). CDR3 length: 13 residues. Germline-derived CDR1 and CDR2 are DFQATT and SNEGSKA (reference sequence). The germline V and J ends were trimmed by 6 bases and 5 bases, with 15 bases remaining between them. CDR3: CSAPRQGGDTQYF. The CDR3, as DNA: TGCAGTGCCCCCCGACAGGGAGGAGATACGCAGTATTTT.

This clonotype was observed at least ten times. This chain uses TRBV20-1 with TRBJ2-1, with D uncertain. The CDR3 spans 16 residues. The germline V and J ends were trimmed by 2 bases and 0 bases, with 14 bases remaining between them. Germline CDR1 reads DFQATT; CDR2 reads SNEGSKA (reference sequence). The CDR3 bases are TGCAGTGCTAGATCCTCCCAATCGAGCTCCTACAATGAGCAGTTCTTC. It yields the protein CSARSSQSSSYNEQFF.

Remarks on this clonotype: The junction does not match germline at one end; this may be a read error. V and J are TRBV5-1 and TRBJ2-2; the D is unclear. Germline CDR1 SGHRS, CDR2 YFSETQ. The CDR3 consists of 15 residues. The DNA of the CDR3 is TGCGCCACCAGCTTGAAGGCCGCTGAAACCGGGGAGCTGTTTTTT. Translating gives CATSLKAAETGELFF.

This clonotype occurred many times. The chain links TRBV20-1 to TRBJ1-3, with 7 bases identical to TRBD1. CDR3 length: 14 residues. CDR1 and CDR2 (germline): DFQATT, SNEGSKA (reference sequence). V lost 6 bases to trimming and J lost 0 bases; unmatched junction nucleotides: 5. This CDR3 reads CSAVGGHSGNTIYF. The CDR3 nucleotides are TGCAGTGCGGTAGGGGGCCACTCTGGAAACACCATATATTTT.

This clonotype occurred many times. CDR3 residues: CASSSLLAGNTGELFF. As DNA, the CDR3 is TGCGCCAGCAGCTCCTTACTAGCGGGCAACACCGGGGAGCTGTTTTTT. This sequence joins TRBV5-1 and TRBJ2-2; the match to TRBD2 covers 9 bases. The CDR3 extends over 16 amino acids. V was clipped by 3 bases and J by 2 bases; unmatched bases: 5. The germline CDR1 and CDR2 sequences are SGHRS and YFSETQ.

This clonotype showed up many times. The V gene is TRBV28, the J gene TRBJ2-7; D unclear. The CDR3 spans 12 residues. The V gene's germline CDR1 is MDHEN and CDR2 SYDVKM. Trimming cost V 4 bases and J 7 bases, with 11 bases left between them. The CDR3 bases are TGTGCCAGCAGTTCTATCCGGTGGGAGCAGTACTTC. Encoded protein: CASSSIRWEQYF.

At least ten counts were recorded for this clonotype. This chain links TRBV20-1 with TRBJ2-3; D is possibly TRBD1 (6 bases). The CDR3 has 13 amino acids. CDR1 and CDR2 from the germline V gene are DFQATT and SNEGSKA (reference sequence). V lost 3 bases, J lost 3 bases, and 10 bases lay in between. CDR3 nucleotide sequence: TGCAGTGCTAGTGCTACAGGGACAGATACGCAGTATTTT. The encoded protein is CSASATGTDTQYF.

This clonotype turned up a few times. The chain joins TRBV20-1 to TRBJ2-2, with 7 bases fitting TRBD1. CDR1 is DFQATT and CDR2 is SNEGSKA in the germline V gene (reference sequence). Losses at the gene ends were 6 bases for V and 3 bases for J; bases not matched to a gene: 13. This CDR3 comprises 16 residues. The CDR3 is CSATPGTAQHTGELFF. CDR3 nucleotides: TGCAGTGCCACGCCGGGGACAGCCCAGCACACCGGGGAGCTGTTTTTT.

This clonotype was seen ten or more times. The rearrangement links TRBV18 to TRBJ1-1; possibly TRBD1 for D (5 bases). The CDR3 loop spans 12 amino acids. Germline V gives CDR1 KGHSH, CDR2 LQKENI. V gave up 2 bases and J gave up 5 bases, with 6 bases separating them. In DNA form, the CDR3 reads TGTGCCAGCTCACCAAAGGGGACTGAAGCTTTCTTT. Its protein product is CASSPKGTEAFF.

At least ten counts were recorded for this clonotype. This chain connects TRBV28 to TRBJ2-1; 9 nucleotides agree with TRBD2. This CDR3 has 15 amino acids. Germline values: CDR1 MDHEN, CDR2 SYDVKM. The trim removed 6 bases at V and 2 bases at J, leaving 5 bases unmatched. CDR3 sequence: CASRSAGGPYNEQFF. In DNA, the CDR3 is TGTGCCAGCAGGTCTGCGGGGGGGCCCTACAATGAGCAGTTCTTC.

This clonotype was counted at least ten times. The chain combines TRBV2 with TRBJ2-2, with 8 bases identical to TRBD2. Trimming took 1 base from V and 0 from J; bases not matched to a gene: 7. The CDR3 covers 18 residues. Germline CDR1 is SNHLY and CDR2 is FYNNEI. The DNA of the CDR3 is TGTGCCAGCAGTGAAGGCGTTTCACTAGCGGCGAACACCGGGGAGCTGTTTTTT. This sequence encodes CASSEGVSLAANTGELFF.

There are many counts of this clonotype. The V gene is TRBV20-1, the J gene TRBJ2-1; 15 bases agree with TRBD2. CDR3 length: 16 residues. CDR1 and CDR2 (germline): DFQATT, SNEGSKA (reference sequence). The V segment lost 1 base and the J segment 6 bases; nucleotides outside the gene matches: 4. CDR3 in amino acids: CSARAGTSGGFNEQFF. The DNA for the CDR3 is TGCAGTGCTAGAGCCGGGACTAGCGGGGGGTTCAATGAGCAGTTCTTC.

This clonotype came up many times. The rearrangement uses TRBV27 and TRBJ1-6; D remains ambiguous. V was clipped by 7 bases and J by 3 bases, with 13 bases between them. The CDR3 extends over 15 amino acids. Germline V lookup: CDR1 MNHEY, CDR2 SMNVEV (reference sequence). CDR3 amino acids: CASNLGVGYNSPLHF. In DNA form, the CDR3 reads TGTGCCAGCAACCTCGGGGTTGGCTATAATTCACCCCTCCACTTT.

This clonotype showed up many times. This chain connects TRBV24-1 to TRBJ2-1; possibly TRBD1 for D (6 bases). The CDR3 totals 14 residues. The germline CDR1 and CDR2 sequences are KGHDR and SFDVKD. V was shortened by 0 bases and J by 8 bases, with 10 bases between the two germline ends. CDR3 nucleotides: TGTGCCACCAGTGATTTGCGCAGGGGCGATGAGCAGTTCTTC. It encodes CATSDLRRGDEQFF.